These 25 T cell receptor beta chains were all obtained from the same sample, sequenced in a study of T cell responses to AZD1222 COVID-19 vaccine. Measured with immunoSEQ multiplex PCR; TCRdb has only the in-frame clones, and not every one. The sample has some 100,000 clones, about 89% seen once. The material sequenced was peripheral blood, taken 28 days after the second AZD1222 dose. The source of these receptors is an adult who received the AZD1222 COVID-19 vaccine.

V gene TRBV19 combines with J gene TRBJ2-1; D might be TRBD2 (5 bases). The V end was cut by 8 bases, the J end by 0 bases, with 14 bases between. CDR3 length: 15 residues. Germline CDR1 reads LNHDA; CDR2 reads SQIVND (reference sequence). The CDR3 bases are TGTGCCAGTTACCCGAGCGGAAGCTCCTACAATGAGCAGTTCTTC. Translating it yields CASYPSGSSYNEQFF.

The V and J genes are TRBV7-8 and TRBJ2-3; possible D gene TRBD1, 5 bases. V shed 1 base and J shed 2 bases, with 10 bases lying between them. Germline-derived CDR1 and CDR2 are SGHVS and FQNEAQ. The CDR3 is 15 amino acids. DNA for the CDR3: TGTGCCAGCAGCTTAGTTGGCAGGGTCACAGATACGCAGTATTTT. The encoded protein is CASSLVGRVTDTQYF.

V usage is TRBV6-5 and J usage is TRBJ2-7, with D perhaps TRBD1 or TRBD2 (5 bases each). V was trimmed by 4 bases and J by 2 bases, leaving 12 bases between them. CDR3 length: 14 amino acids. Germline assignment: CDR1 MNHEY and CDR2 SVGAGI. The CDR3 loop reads CASSSPGATYEQYF. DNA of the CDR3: TGTGCCAGCAGTTCCCCCGGGGCCACCTACGAGCAGTACTTC.

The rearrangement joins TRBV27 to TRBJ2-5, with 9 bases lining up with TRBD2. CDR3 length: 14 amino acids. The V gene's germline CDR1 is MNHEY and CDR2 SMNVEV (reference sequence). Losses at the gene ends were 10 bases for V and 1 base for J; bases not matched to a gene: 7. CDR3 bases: TGTGCCACACAAGCGGGAGGCCCCCAAGAGACCCAGTACTTC. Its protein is CATQAGGPQETQYF.

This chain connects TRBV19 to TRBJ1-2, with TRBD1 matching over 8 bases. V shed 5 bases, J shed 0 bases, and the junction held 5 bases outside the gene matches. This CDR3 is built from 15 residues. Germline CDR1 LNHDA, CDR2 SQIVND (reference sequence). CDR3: CASSVGQGPNYGYTF. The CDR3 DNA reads TGTGCCAGTAGTGTTGGACAGGGTCCTAACTATGGCTACACCTTC.

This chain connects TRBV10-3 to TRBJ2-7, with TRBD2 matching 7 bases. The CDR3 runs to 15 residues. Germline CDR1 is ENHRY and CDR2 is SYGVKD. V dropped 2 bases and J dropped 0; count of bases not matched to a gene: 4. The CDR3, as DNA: TGTGCCATCAGTGAGCCAGCGGGAAGCTCCTACGAGCAGTACTTC. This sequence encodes CAISEPAGSSYEQYF.

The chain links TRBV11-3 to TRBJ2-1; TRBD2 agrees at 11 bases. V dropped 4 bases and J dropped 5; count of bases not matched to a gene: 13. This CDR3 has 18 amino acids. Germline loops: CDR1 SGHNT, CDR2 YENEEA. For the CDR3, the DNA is TGTGCCAGCAGCTCAACCACCCATAGCGGGGGGGTTCACAATGAGCAGTTCTTC. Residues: CASSSTTHSGGVHNEQFF. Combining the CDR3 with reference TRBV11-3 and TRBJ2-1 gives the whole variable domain EAGVVQSPRYKIIEKKQPVAFWCNPISGHNTLYWYLQNLGQGPELLIRYENEEAVDDSQLPKDRFSAERLKGVDSTLKIQPAELGDSAVYLCASSSTTHSGGVHNEQFFGPGTRLTVL.

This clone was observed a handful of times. This CDR3 reads CASSGTSATYNEQFF. CDR3 coding DNA: TGTGCCAGCAGCGGGACCTCGGCGACCTACAATGAGCAGTTCTTC. This chain connects TRBV5-8 to TRBJ2-1; D tentatively fits TRBD1 or TRBD2 (5 bases each). This CDR3 is built from 15 residues. V gave up 4 bases and J gave up 2 bases, with 13 bases separating them. The germline V gene has CDR1 SGHTS and CDR2 YDEGEE.

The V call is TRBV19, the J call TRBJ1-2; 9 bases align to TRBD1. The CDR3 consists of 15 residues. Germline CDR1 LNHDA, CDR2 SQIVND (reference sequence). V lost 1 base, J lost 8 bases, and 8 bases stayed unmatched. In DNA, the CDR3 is TGTGCCAGTAGTATAGTGCACAGGGGGCTAGGGGGCTACACCTTC. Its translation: CASSIVHRGLGGYTF.

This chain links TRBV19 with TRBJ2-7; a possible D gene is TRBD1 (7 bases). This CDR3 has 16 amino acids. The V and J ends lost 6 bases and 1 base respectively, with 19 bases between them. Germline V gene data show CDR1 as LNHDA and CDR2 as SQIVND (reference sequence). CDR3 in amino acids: CASRRRADRTSYEQYF. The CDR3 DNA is TGTGCCAGTAGGAGGAGGGCGGACAGGACGTCCTACGAGCAGTACTTC.

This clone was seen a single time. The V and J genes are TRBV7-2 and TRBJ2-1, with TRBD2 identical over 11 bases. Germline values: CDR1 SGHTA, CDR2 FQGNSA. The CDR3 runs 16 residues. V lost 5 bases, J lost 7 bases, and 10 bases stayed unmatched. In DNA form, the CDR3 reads TGTGCCAGCAGCCCCGGTACTCTAGCGGGGGGTAATGAGCAGTTCTTC. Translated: CASSPGTLAGGNEQFF.

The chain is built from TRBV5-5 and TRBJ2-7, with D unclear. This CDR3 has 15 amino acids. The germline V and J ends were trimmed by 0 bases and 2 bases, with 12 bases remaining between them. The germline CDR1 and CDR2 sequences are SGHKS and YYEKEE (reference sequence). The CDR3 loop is CASSLDWISTYEQYF. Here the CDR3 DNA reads TGTGCCAGCAGCTTGGATTGGATTAGCACCTACGAGCAGTACTTC.

CDR3 nucleotides: TGTGCCAGCCTACAGGGGGAAGGTGAGCAGTACTTC. It translates to CASLQGEGEQYF. The V call is TRBV28, the J call TRBJ2-7; 8 bases agree with TRBD1. Germline V CDR1 and CDR2: MDHEN, SYDVKM. The CDR3 is 12 residues long. The V and J ends lost 8 bases and 7 bases, in that order; junction bases with no gene match: 7. Full variable domain (outside the CDR3, taken from reference TRBV28 and TRBJ2-7): DVKVTQSSRYLVKRTGEKVFLECVQDMDHENMFWYRQDPGLGLRLIYFSYDVKMKEKGDIPEGYSVSREKKERFSLILESASTNQTSMYLCASLQGEGEQYFGPGTRLTVT.

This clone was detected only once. The CDR3 protein is CATSRGDSASSYEQYF. CDR3 nucleotide sequence: TGTGCCACCAGCAGAGGCGACAGCGCTAGCTCCTACGAGCAGTACTTC. The J gene is TRBJ2-7, the V gene TRBV15, with D possibly being TRBD1 (5 bases). Germline V gene sequence: CDR1 LNHNV, CDR2 YYDKDF (reference sequence). This CDR3 spans 16 amino acids. The ends were cut back, 1 base at V and 0 bases at J, with 13 bases in the middle.

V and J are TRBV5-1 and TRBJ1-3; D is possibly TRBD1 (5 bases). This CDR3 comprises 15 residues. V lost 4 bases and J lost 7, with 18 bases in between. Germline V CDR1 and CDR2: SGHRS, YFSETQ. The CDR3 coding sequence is TGCGCCAGCAGCCCAGGGTGGGGCGTTTGGAACACCATATATTTT. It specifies CASSPGWGVWNTIYF. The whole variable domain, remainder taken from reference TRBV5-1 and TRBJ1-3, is KAGVTQTPRYLIKTRGQQVTLSCSPISGHRSVSWYQQTPGQGLQFLFEYFSETQRNKGNFPGRFSGRQFSNSRSEMNVSTLELGDSALYLCASSPGWGVWNTIYFGEGSWLTVV.

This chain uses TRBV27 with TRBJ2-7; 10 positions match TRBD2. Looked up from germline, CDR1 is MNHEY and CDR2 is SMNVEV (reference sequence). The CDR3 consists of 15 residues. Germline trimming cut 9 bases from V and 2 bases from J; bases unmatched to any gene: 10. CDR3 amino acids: CASKIAGGRPYEQYF. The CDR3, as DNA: TGTGCCAGTAAGATAGCGGGAGGTCGGCCCTACGAGCAGTACTTC.

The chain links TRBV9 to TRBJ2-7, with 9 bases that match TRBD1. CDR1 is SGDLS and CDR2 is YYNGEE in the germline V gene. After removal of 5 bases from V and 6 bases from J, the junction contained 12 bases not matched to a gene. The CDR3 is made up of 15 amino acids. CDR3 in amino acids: CASSAPGQGSGEQYF. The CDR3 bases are TGTGCCAGCAGTGCGCCGGGACAGGGATCAGGCGAGCAGTACTTC.

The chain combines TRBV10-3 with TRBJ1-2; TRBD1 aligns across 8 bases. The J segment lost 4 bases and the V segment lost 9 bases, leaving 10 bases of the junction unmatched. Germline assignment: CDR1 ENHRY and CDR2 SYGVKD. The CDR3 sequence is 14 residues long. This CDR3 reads CAIARDRKPYGYTF. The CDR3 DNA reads TGTGCCATAGCCCGGGACAGGAAGCCCTATGGCTACACCTTC.

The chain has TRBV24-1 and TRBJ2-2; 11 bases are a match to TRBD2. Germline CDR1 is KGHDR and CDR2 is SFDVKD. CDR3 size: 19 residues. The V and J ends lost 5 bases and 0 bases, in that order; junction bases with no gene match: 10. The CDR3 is CATSGPRGLAGSNTGELFF. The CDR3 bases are TGTGCCACCAGTGGCCCCCGTGGACTAGCGGGTTCGAACACCGGGGAGCTGTTTTTT.

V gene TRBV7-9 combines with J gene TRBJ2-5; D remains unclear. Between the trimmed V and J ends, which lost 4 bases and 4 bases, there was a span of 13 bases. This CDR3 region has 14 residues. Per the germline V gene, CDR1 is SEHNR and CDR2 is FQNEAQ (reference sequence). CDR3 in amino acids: CASSSGSSRETQYF. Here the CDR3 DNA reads TGTGCCAGCAGCTCAGGTTCCTCCAGAGAGACCCAGTACTTC.

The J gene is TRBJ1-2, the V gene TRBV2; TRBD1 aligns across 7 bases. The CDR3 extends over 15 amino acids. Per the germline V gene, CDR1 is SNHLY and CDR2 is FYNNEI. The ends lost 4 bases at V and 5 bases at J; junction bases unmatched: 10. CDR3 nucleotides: TGTGCCAGCAGTGGATTAAGGGGGCCAAGGTATGGCTACACCTTC. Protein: CASSGLRGPRYGYTF. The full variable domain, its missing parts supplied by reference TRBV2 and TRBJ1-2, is EPEVTQTPSHQVTQMGQEVILRCVPISNHLYFYWYRQILGQKVEFLVSFYNNEISEKSEIFDDQFSVERPDGSNFTLKIRSTKLEDSAMYFCASSGLRGPRYGYTFGSGTRLTVV.

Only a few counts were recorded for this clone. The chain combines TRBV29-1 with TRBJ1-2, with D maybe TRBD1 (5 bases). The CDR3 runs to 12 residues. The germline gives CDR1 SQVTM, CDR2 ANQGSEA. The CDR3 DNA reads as TGCACAACTACGGAGGGGAACTATGGCTACACCTTC. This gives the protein CTTTEGNYGYTF.

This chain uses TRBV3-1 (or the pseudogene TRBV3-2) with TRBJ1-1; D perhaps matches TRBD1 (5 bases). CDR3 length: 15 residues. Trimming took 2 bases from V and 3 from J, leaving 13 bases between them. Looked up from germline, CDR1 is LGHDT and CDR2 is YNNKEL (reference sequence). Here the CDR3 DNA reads TGTGCCAGCAGCCAAAGAGGCGGGGGGGACACTGAAGCTTTCTTT. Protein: CASSQRGGGDTEAFF.

The CDR3: CASSYSSQGRDYEQYF. DNA for the CDR3: TGTGCCAGCAGTTACTCGAGCCAGGGGCGAGATTACGAGCAGTACTTC. The gene calls are TRBV6-2 or TRBV6-3 and TRBJ2-7, with a possible D match to TRBD1 (6 bases). This CDR3 contains 16 residues. Trimming took off 0 bases at V and 4 bases at J, with 16 bases between the two ends. CDR1 MNHEY and CDR2 SVGEGT come from the germline V gene.

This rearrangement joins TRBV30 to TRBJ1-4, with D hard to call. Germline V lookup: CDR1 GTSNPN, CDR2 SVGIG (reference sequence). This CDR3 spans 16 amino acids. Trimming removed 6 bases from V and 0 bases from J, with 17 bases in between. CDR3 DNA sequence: TGTGCCTGCACCCCCAGGACGGCTGCAACTAATGAAAAACTGTTTTTT. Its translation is CACTPRTAATNEKLFF.